Listed below are T cell receptor beta chains from one sample, sequenced in a study of T cells after yellow fever vaccination. TCRdb passed the 5' RACE reads through MiXCR, listing each CDR3 protein once. This sample yields around 260,000 distinct CDR3 sequences, of which 5.2% are seen a single time; around 3.3% belongs to the top ten. The material was CD4+ T cells sorted from PBMCs, obtained on the day of the yellow fever booster vaccination. The receptors originated from a man between 18 and 29 years old who received the YFV17D yellow fever vaccine. Both conserved end residues are part of each CDR3. The D gene is left open where the match is weak. Expanded clones get a size class; other rows say once, few or many, or leave the size out.

j_gene: TRBJ2-3; d_gene: NA; v_gene: TRBV19; abundance: NA; CDR3aa: CASSIRSEDTQYF; CDR3nt: TGTGCCAGTAGTATAAGGTCTGAAGATACGCAGTATTTT
j_gene: TRBJ2-5; d_gene: NA; v_gene: TRBV7-2; abundance: many; CDR3aa: CASSLLQGGRETQYF; CDR3nt: TGTGCCAGCAGCTTACTACAGGGAGGGAGAGAGACCCAGTACTTC
j_gene: TRBJ2-1; d_gene: TRBD2; v_gene: TRBV20-1; abundance: few; CDR3aa: CSLSGGHYNEQFF; CDR3nt: TGCAGTCTCAGCGGGGGACACTACAATGAGCAGTTCTTC
j_gene: TRBJ1-1; d_gene: NA; v_gene: TRBV4-1; abundance: few; CDR3aa: CASSQGQDGRKAFF; CDR3nt: TGCGCCAGCAGCCAAGGGCAGGACGGGAGAAAAGCTTTCTTT
j_gene: TRBJ2-5; d_gene: NA; v_gene: TRBV25-1; abundance: few; CDR3aa: CASSLVGTGYQETQYF; CDR3nt: TGTGCCAGCTCCTTGGTGGGAACTGGGTACCAAGAGACCCAGTACTTC
j_gene: TRBJ2-7; d_gene: NA; v_gene: TRBV18; abundance: NA; CDR3aa: CASSPAGRAEQYF; CDR3nt: TGTGCCAGCTCACCGGCGGGGCGCGCCGAGCAGTACTTC
j_gene: TRBJ1-5; d_gene: NA; v_gene: TRBV5-1; abundance: many; CDR3aa: CASSPQGGQPQHF; CDR3nt: TGCGCCAGCAGCCCACAGGGAGGGCAGCCCCAGCATTTT
j_gene: TRBJ1-3; d_gene: TRBD1; v_gene: TRBV20-1; abundance: few; CDR3aa: CSAAQTGPGNTIYF; CDR3nt: TGCAGTGCTGCCCAGACAGGGCCTGGAAACACCATATATTTT
j_gene: TRBJ2-3; d_gene: TRBD2; v_gene: TRBV11-2; abundance: NA; CDR3aa: CASSFGDGLAGADTQYF; CDR3nt: TGTGCCAGCAGCTTCGGTGATGGGCTAGCGGGGGCAGATACGCAGTATTTT
j_gene: TRBJ2-3; d_gene: NA; v_gene: TRBV20-1; abundance: many; CDR3aa: CSAKTGSDTQYF; CDR3nt: TGCAGTGCAAAGACAGGTTCAGATACGCAGTATTTT
j_gene: TRBJ2-5; d_gene: NA; v_gene: TRBV9; abundance: NA; CDR3aa: CASSVSSQETQYF; CDR3nt: TGTGCCAGCAGCGTAAGCTCACAAGAGACCCAGTACTTC
j_gene: TRBJ1-1; d_gene: NA; v_gene: TRBV7-3; abundance: many; CDR3aa: CASSHDRWTEAFF; CDR3nt: TGTGCCAGCAGCCACGACAGATGGACTGAAGCTTTCTTT
j_gene: TRBJ2-3; d_gene: TRBD2; v_gene: TRBV5-4; abundance: NA; CDR3aa: CASSLSKRGSTDTQYF; CDR3nt: TGTGCCAGCAGCTTGTCGAAGCGGGGGTCAACAGATACGCAGTATTTT
j_gene: TRBJ1-2; d_gene: NA; v_gene: TRBV29-1; abundance: many; CDR3aa: CSVADYGYTF; CDR3nt: TGCAGCGTTGCGGACTATGGCTACACCTTC
j_gene: TRBJ2-1; d_gene: NA; v_gene: TRBV5-6; abundance: many; CDR3aa: CASSWADEQFF; CDR3nt: TGTGCCAGCAGCTGGGCGGATGAGCAGTTCTTC
j_gene: TRBJ1-2; d_gene: NA; v_gene: TRBV7-2; abundance: many; CDR3aa: CASTLGQGMGGYTF; CDR3nt: TGTGCCAGCACCCTGGGTCAAGGGATGGGGGGCTACACCTTC
j_gene: TRBJ2-3; d_gene: NA; v_gene: TRBV20-1; abundance: NA; CDR3aa: CSASRPISTDTQYF; CDR3nt: TGCAGTGCTAGCCGACCCATAAGCACAGATACGCAGTATTTT
j_gene: TRBJ1-1; d_gene: NA; v_gene: TRBV7-9; abundance: few; CDR3aa: CASSSENSLINTEAFF; CDR3nt: TGTGCCAGCAGCTCTGAAAATTCTTTGATTAACACTGAAGCTTTCTTT
j_gene: TRBJ1-3; d_gene: NA; v_gene: TRBV3-1; abundance: few; CDR3aa: CASSRGEAGNTIYF; CDR3nt: TGTGCCAGCAGCCGCGGGGAAGCTGGAAACACCATATATTTT
j_gene: TRBJ1-4; d_gene: NA; v_gene: TRBV27; abundance: few; CDR3aa: CASGNGQQDEKLFF; CDR3nt: TGTGCCAGCGGAAATGGACAGCAGGATGAAAAACTGTTTTTT
j_gene: TRBJ2-5; d_gene: TRBD2; v_gene: TRBV6-5; abundance: few; CDR3aa: CASSYQVAGGHRTQYF; CDR3nt: TGTGCCAGCAGTTATCAAGTAGCGGGGGGCCATCGGACCCAGTACTTC
j_gene: TRBJ1-6; d_gene: NA; v_gene: TRBV9; abundance: NA; CDR3aa: CASSPTRGSNSPLHF; CDR3nt: TGTGCCAGCAGCCCTACGAGAGGGAGTAATTCACCCCTCCACTTT
j_gene: TRBJ2-5; d_gene: NA; v_gene: TRBV10-3; abundance: many; CDR3aa: CAISEFQETQYF; CDR3nt: TGTGCCATCAGTGAGTTCCAAGAGACCCAGTACTTC
j_gene: TRBJ2-1; d_gene: TRBD2; v_gene: TRBV20-1; abundance: NA; CDR3aa: CSAILAGGRYNEQFF; CDR3nt: TGCAGTGCAATACTAGCGGGGGGGCGATACAATGAGCAGTTCTTC
j_gene: TRBJ2-5; d_gene: TRBD2; v_gene: TRBV4-2; abundance: many; CDR3aa: CASSQDPGTSGGAVETQYF; CDR3nt: TGTGCCAGCAGCCAAGACCCCGGGACTAGCGGGGGGGCAGTAGAGACCCAGTACTTC
j_gene: TRBJ2-3; d_gene: NA; v_gene: TRBV28; abundance: few; CDR3aa: CASSSPGEFGTDTQYF; CDR3nt: TGTGCCAGCAGCTCGCCAGGGGAGTTCGGGACAGATACGCAGTATTTT
j_gene: TRBJ2-2; d_gene: NA; v_gene: TRBV20-1; abundance: many; CDR3aa: CSARDPRGANTGELFF; CDR3nt: TGCAGTGCTAGAGACCCCAGGGGGGCGAACACCGGGGAGCTGTTTTTT
j_gene: TRBJ1-3; d_gene: TRBD1; v_gene: TRBV7-2; abundance: many; CDR3aa: CASSRQGATGNTIYF; CDR3nt: TGTGCCAGCAGCCGACAGGGGGCAACTGGAAACACCATATATTTT
j_gene: TRBJ1-5; d_gene: TRBD1; v_gene: TRBV6-6; abundance: NA; CDR3aa: CASQGTRGEGSNQPHHF; CDR3nt: TGTGCCAGCCAGGGGACCAGGGGGGAAGGTAGCAATCAGCCCCATCATTTT
j_gene: TRBJ1-4; d_gene: NA; v_gene: TRBV5-1; abundance: many; CDR3aa: CASSADPNEKLFF; CDR3nt: TGCGCCAGCAGCGCCGATCCTAATGAAAAACTGTTTTTT
j_gene: TRBJ2-7; d_gene: NA; v_gene: TRBV29-1; abundance: few; CDR3aa: CSVEGAGAEQYF; CDR3nt: TGCAGCGTTGAAGGGGCGGGGGCCGAGCAGTACTTC
j_gene: TRBJ1-1; d_gene: NA; v_gene: TRBV7-8; abundance: NA; CDR3aa: CASSGRAPNTEAFF; CDR3nt: TGTGCCAGCAGCGGGCGGGCCCCCAACACTGAAGCTTTCTTT
j_gene: TRBJ2-7; d_gene: TRBD2; v_gene: TRBV7-9; abundance: many; CDR3aa: CASSRTSGYEQYF; CDR3nt: TGTGCCAGCAGCCGGACTAGCGGCTACGAGCAGTACTTC
j_gene: TRBJ2-6; d_gene: NA; v_gene: TRBV10-2; abundance: many; CDR3aa: CATGTLASGANVLTF; CDR3nt: TGCGCCACCGGGACACTAGCTTCTGGGGCCAACGTCCTGACTTTC
j_gene: TRBJ1-2; d_gene: TRBD1; v_gene: TRBV20-1; abundance: NA; CDR3aa: CSARVDREAYGYTF; CDR3nt: TGCAGTGCTAGAGTGGACAGGGAGGCGTATGGCTACACCTTC
j_gene: TRBJ2-5; d_gene: NA; v_gene: TRBV5-1; abundance: few; CDR3aa: CASSNRGRGAMKTQYF; CDR3nt: TGCGCCAGCAGCAATCGGGGTCGAGGGGCAATGAAGACCCAGTACTTC
j_gene: TRBJ1-2; d_gene: NA; v_gene: TRBV27; abundance: NA; CDR3aa: CASSLEGFGYTF; CDR3nt: TGTGCCAGCAGTTTGGAGGGTTTTGGCTACACCTTC
j_gene: TRBJ2-2; d_gene: TRBD2; v_gene: TRBV30; abundance: few; CDR3aa: CAHRGGNTGELFF; CDR3nt: TGTGCCCATCGGGGGGGGAACACCGGGGAGCTGTTTTTT
j_gene: TRBJ1-5; d_gene: NA; v_gene: TRBV4-3; abundance: many; CDR3aa: CASSQDRWQPQHF; CDR3nt: TGCGCCAGCAGCCAAGACAGGTGGCAGCCCCAGCATTTT
j_gene: TRBJ1-3; d_gene: TRBD1; v_gene: TRBV18; abundance: few; CDR3aa: CASSSGQGLTGNTIYF; CDR3nt: TGTGCCAGCTCGTCGGGACAGGGGTTAACTGGAAACACCATATATTTT
j_gene: TRBJ2-5; d_gene: NA; v_gene: TRBV7-8; abundance: NA; CDR3aa: CASSLARYRPYQETQYF; CDR3nt: TGTGCCAGCAGCTTAGCGCGTTACAGACCCTACCAAGAGACCCAGTACTTC
j_gene: TRBJ2-2; d_gene: TRBD2; v_gene: TRBV11-2; abundance: many; CDR3aa: CASSSGLAGGPTGELFF; CDR3nt: TGTGCCAGCAGCTCGGGACTAGCGGGGGGGCCCACCGGGGAGCTGTTTTTT
j_gene: TRBJ1-1; d_gene: NA; v_gene: TRBV18; abundance: few; CDR3aa: CASSPAGLRDTEAFF; CDR3nt: TGTGCCAGCTCACCGGCCGGACTGCGGGACACTGAAGCTTTCTTT
j_gene: TRBJ2-5; d_gene: NA; v_gene: TRBV6-5; abundance: few; CDR3aa: CASSYSSIPSGRETQYF; CDR3nt: TGTGCCAGCAGTTACTCGAGTATTCCGAGCGGGCGAGAGACCCAGTACTTC
j_gene: TRBJ1-6; d_gene: NA; v_gene: TRBV5-1; abundance: NA; CDR3aa: CASSLQGDNSPLHF; CDR3nt: TGCGCCAGCAGCCTCCAGGGAGATAATTCACCCCTCCACTTT
j_gene: TRBJ2-2; d_gene: TRBD1; v_gene: TRBV5-1; abundance: many; CDR3aa: CASSLGQGNLGELFF; CDR3nt: TGCGCCAGCAGCTTGGGACAGGGGAATCTCGGGGAGCTGTTTTTT
j_gene: TRBJ1-2; d_gene: NA; v_gene: TRBV11-2; abundance: NA; CDR3aa: CASSNTQGRGSYGYTF; CDR3nt: TGTGCCAGCAGCAACACTCAGGGGCGCGGGTCCTATGGCTACACCTTC
j_gene: TRBJ2-2; d_gene: NA; v_gene: TRBV4-1; abundance: many; CDR3aa: CAIQGTYANTGELFF; CDR3nt: TGCGCCATCCAGGGGACTTACGCGAACACCGGGGAGCTGTTTTTT
j_gene: TRBJ2-5; d_gene: NA; v_gene: TRBV5-1; abundance: NA; CDR3aa: CASSLVLGRQETQYF; CDR3nt: TGCGCCAGCAGCTTGGTATTAGGGCGCCAAGAGACCCAGTACTTC
j_gene: TRBJ1-2; d_gene: NA; v_gene: TRBV10-3; abundance: many; CDR3aa: CAISEPAGVSDGYTF; CDR3nt: TGTGCCATCAGTGAGCCGGCCGGGGTGTCGGATGGCTACACCTTC